Presented here are 11 T cell receptor beta chains from one specimen sequenced in a study of cytomegalovirus exposure and HLA in healthy donors. This PCR relied on a set of 60 Vbeta primers and 13 Jbeta primers. The method was immunoSEQ multiplex PCR; TCRdb's version includes in-frame clones alone and lacks a portion of them. The profile shows 95,000 to 150,000 clones, roughly three fifths of them singletons. Sequencing input: PBMCs. Receptors were obtained from a woman in her 40s in good health and CMV-seropositive.

The rearrangement links TRBV7-2 to TRBJ2-3; 9 bases match TRBD1. The CDR3 sequence is 15 residues long. V was pared by 6 bases and J by 0 bases, with 4 bases of the junction left unmatched. Germline loops: CDR1 SGHTA, CDR2 FQGNSA. CDR3 DNA: TGTGCCAGCAGTCAACAGGGGGCGAGCACAGATACGCAGTATTTT. Translated: CASSQQGASTDTQYF.

The V and J genes are TRBV10-3 and TRBJ1-1; D is unresolved. The CDR3 consists of 15 residues. V dropped 8 bases and J dropped 4 bases, with 20 bases sitting between them. From germline, CDR1 is ENHRY and CDR2 SYGVKD. CDR3 DNA sequence: TGTGCCATCGTAAGCGTAACCGAAGGAGGCACTGAAGCTTTCTTT. Protein: CAIVSVTEGGTEAFF.

The V call is TRBV5-1, the J call TRBJ2-7; 9 bases match TRBD1. The CDR3 is 15 residues long. The V gene end was trimmed by 5 bases and the J gene end by 3 bases; junction bases not matched to a gene: 9. Germline CDR1 reads SGHRS; CDR2 reads YFSETQ. CDR3 protein: CASRASGQGFYEQYF. The CDR3 bases are TGCGCCAGCAGGGCATCGGGACAGGGATTCTACGAGCAGTACTTC.

The CDR3 nucleotides read TGTGCCAGCAGTGACGGACAGGGGCATGCGGATGAGCAGTTCTTC. Translating gives CASSDGQGHADEQFF. The chain uses TRBV6-1 and TRBJ2-1; TRBD1 agrees at 9 bases. V was clipped by 3 bases and J by 8 bases; unmatched bases: 8. CDR3 length: 15 amino acids. Germline values: CDR1 MNHNS, CDR2 SASEGT.

Only a few counts were recorded for this clone. This chain links TRBV10-3 with TRBJ1-5; 8 positions match TRBD1. This CDR3 has 16 residues. V was pared by 4 bases and J by 2 bases, with 7 bases of the junction left unmatched. Germline V CDR1 and CDR2: ENHRY, SYGVKD. The CDR3 region has the DNA TGTGCCATCAGTGGACAGGGGTTATCAGGCAATCAGCCCCAGCATTTT. Its translation: CAISGQGLSGNQPQHF.

The V call is TRBV9, the J call TRBJ1-3; D unclear. CDR3 length equals 15 residues. Germline V CDR1 and CDR2: SGDLS, YYNGEE. V gave up 0 bases and J gave up 2 bases, with 9 bases separating them. In nucleotides, the CDR3 is TGTGCCAGCAGCGTAGGAGGGCGCCCTGGAAACACCATATATTTT. Its translation: CASSVGGRPGNTIYF.

This chain joins TRBV7-9 and TRBJ2-1, with 8 nucleotides matching TRBD2. The CDR3 runs to 14 residues. Germline CDR1 is SEHNR and CDR2 is FQNEAQ (reference sequence). The trim removed 5 bases at V and 3 bases at J, leaving 3 bases unmatched. The CDR3 region is CASSLSGNYNEQFF. The CDR3 DNA follows: TGTGCCAGCAGCCTTAGCGGGAACTACAATGAGCAGTTCTTC.

The J gene is TRBJ2-5, the V gene TRBV2; TRBD1 matches at 9 bases. The CDR3 has 15 residues. Trimming at V came to 5 bases and at J to 0 bases, leaving 4 bases not matched to a gene. Germline assignment: CDR1 SNHLY and CDR2 FYNNEI. The CDR3 nucleotides are TGTGCCAGCAGTAAGGACAGGGGCCACCAAGAGACCCAGTACTTC. It is translated as CASSKDRGHQETQYF. The whole variable domain, remainder taken from reference TRBV2 and TRBJ2-5, is EPEVTQTPSHQVTQMGQEVILRCVPISNHLYFYWYRQILGQKVEFLVSFYNNEISEKSEIFDDQFSVERPDGSNFTLKIRSTKLEDSAMYFCASSKDRGHQETQYFGPGTRLLVL.

This clone was counted once. The same CDR3 also results from other DNA sequences found in this sample. The chain links TRBV27 to TRBJ1-4; TRBD1 is a possible D gene (5 bases). The V gene lost 2 bases and the J gene lost 9 bases, with 10 bases spanning the gap. This CDR3 is 13 amino acids long. Germline CDR1 and CDR2: MNHEY and SMNVEV (reference sequence). CDR3 nucleotides: TGTGCCAGCAGTTTAGGGCCGGACAAAAAACTGTTTTTT. This sequence encodes CASSLGPDKKLFF.

The genes are TRBV7-2 and TRBJ2-7, with 11 bases aligning to TRBD2. CDR3 length: 18 amino acids. Germline lookup yields CDR1 SGHTA and CDR2 FQGNSA. V lost 1 base to trimming and J lost 1 base; unmatched junction nucleotides: 9. The CDR3 bases are TGTGCCAGCAGCTTAGGAGTCCTAGCGGGGGGACGATCCTACGAGCAGTACTTC. It codes for CASSLGVLAGGRSYEQYF.

The V call is TRBV6-1, the J call TRBJ1-2; tentative D call: TRBD1 (5 bases). Deletions cut 6 bases from V and 3 bases from J, with 11 bases between. The V gene's germline CDR1 is MNHNS and CDR2 SASEGT. This CDR3 is built from 13 residues. CDR3 in amino acids: CASSRQYHYGYTF. CDR3 bases: TGTGCCAGCAGCCGACAGTACCACTATGGCTACACCTTC.